This T cell receptor (beta chain) originates from a study of blood T cell repertoires in COVID-19. Seattle patients were enrolled during active infection and followed longitudinally. Assay: immunoSEQ multiplex PCR; the TCRdb copy retains only in-frame clones and omits some. The profile shows about 370,000 clones, around 92% of them singletons. The sequenced material came from peripheral blood. The clonotype comes from a woman aged 25-40 years with COVID-19, enrolled during active disease.

The CDR3 DNA reads TGTGCCAGCTCACCGCTAGCACGGGAGGGCTACACCTTC. Protein product: CASSPLAREGYTF. The J gene is TRBJ1-2, the V gene TRBV18; D is uncertain. V lost 3 bases to trimming and J lost 8 bases, with 13 bases between them. Germline V lookup: CDR1 KGHSH, CDR2 LQKENI. This CDR3 is built from 13 residues.